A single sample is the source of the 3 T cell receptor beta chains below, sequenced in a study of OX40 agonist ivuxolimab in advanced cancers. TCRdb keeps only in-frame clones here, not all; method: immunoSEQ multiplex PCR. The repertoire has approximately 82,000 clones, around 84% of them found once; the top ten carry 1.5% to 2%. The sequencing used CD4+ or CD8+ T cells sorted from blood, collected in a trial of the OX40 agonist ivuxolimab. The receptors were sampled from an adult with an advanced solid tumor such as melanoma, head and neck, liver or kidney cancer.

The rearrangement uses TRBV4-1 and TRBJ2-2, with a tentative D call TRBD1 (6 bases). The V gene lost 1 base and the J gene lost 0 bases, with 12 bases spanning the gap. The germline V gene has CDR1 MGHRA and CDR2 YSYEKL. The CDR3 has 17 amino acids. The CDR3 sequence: CASSQGGQASNTGELFF. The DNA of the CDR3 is TGCGCCAGCAGCCAAGGGGGACAAGCGTCGAACACCGGGGAGCTGTTTTTT.

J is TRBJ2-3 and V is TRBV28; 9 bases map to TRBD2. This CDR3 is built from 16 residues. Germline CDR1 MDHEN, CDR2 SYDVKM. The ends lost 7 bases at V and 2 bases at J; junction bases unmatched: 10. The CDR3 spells CASTGSGSLFTDTQYF. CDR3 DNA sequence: TGTGCCAGCACCGGTAGCGGGAGTTTGTTCACAGATACGCAGTATTTT. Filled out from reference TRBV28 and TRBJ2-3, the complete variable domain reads DVKVTQSSRYLVKRTGEKVFLECVQDMDHENMFWYRQDPGLGLRLIYFSYDVKMKEKGDIPEGYSVSREKKERFSLILESASTNQTSMYLCASTGSGSLFTDTQYFGPGTRLTVL.

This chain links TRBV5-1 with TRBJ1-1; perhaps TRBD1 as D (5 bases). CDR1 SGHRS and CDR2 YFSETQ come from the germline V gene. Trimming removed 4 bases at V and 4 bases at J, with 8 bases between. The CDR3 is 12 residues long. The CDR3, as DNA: TGCGCCAGCAGCATGGGGGGCACTGAAGCTTTCTTT. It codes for CASSMGGTEAFF.